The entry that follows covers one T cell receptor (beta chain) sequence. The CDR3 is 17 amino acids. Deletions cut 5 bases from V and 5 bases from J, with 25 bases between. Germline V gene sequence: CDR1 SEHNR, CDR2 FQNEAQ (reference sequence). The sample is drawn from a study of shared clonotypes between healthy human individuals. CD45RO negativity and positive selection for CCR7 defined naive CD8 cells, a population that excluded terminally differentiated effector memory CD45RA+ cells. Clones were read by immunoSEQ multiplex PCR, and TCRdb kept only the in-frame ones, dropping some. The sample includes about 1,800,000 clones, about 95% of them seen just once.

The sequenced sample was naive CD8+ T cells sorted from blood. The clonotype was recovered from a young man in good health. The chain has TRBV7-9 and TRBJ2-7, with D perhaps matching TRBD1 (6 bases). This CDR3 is CASSLPTGGTRVDEQYF. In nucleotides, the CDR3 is TGTGCCAGCAGCCTGCCGACAGGAGGTACTCGGGTCGACGAGCAGTACTTC.